This T cell receptor beta chain was recorded in a study of control samples from healthy donors and cancer patients. Sequencing was performed with immunoSEQ multiplex PCR; in TCRdb, only in-frame clones are kept and a portion is missing. The table records some 250,000 clones, roughly four fifths of them present only once. J lost 5 bases, V lost 7 bases, and 8 bases had no gene match. The CDR3 length is 13 residues. Only a few counts were recorded for this clone. The specimen sequenced was PBMCs. The gene calls are TRBV12-3 or TRBV12-4 and TRBJ2-7; TRBD2 matches 7 bases. This receptor was identified in a woman aged 60-75 years with lung cancer. The DNA for the CDR3 is TGTGCCAGCACCAGAACTAGCGAACACGAGCAGTACTTC. It codes for CASTRTSEHEQYF.